These T cell receptor beta chains were read from a single sample in a study of cytomegalovirus exposure and HLA in healthy donors. TCRdb's table, derived via immunoSEQ multiplex PCR, lists solely in-frame clones and lacks some. The sample consists of about 130,000 clones, about 81% of them appearing once. The sequenced sample was PBMCs. The receptors originated from a woman aged 25 to 39 in good health and CMV-seronegative. Both conserved end residues are part of each CDR3. Fields, in order: CDR3 protein, CDR3 DNA, V gene, D gene, clone size, J gene. A D gene is named only where the DNA matches it firmly. Clone size is not always given. Where it is, it says once, few, many or a class for expanded clones.

cdr3_aa: CASSSTPSYEQYF
cdr3_nt: TGTGCCAGCAGTTCGACACCCTCCTACGAGCAGTACTTC
v_call: TRBV28
d_call: -
clone_size: -
j_call: TRBJ2-7

cdr3_aa: CAISADRAQQPQHF
cdr3_nt: TGTGCTATCAGTGCCGACAGGGCCCAACAGCCCCAGCATTTT
v_call: TRBV10-3
d_call: TRBD1
clone_size: -
j_call: TRBJ1-5

cdr3_aa: CSVVPGTEFIHSGANVLTF
cdr3_nt: TGCAGCGTTGTTCCTGGGACAGAATTTATACACTCTGGGGCCAACGTCCTGACTTTC
v_call: TRBV29-1
d_call: TRBD1
clone_size: once
j_call: TRBJ2-6

cdr3_aa: CASSGGLVPLSYEQYF
cdr3_nt: TGTGCCAGCAGTGGGGGACTCGTACCCCTCTCCTACGAGCAGTACTTC
v_call: TRBV25-1
d_call: -
clone_size: -
j_call: TRBJ2-7

cdr3_aa: CASSEQTGPNYGYTF
cdr3_nt: TGTGCCAGCAGTGAGCAGACAGGACCTAACTATGGCTACACCTTC
v_call: TRBV6-1
d_call: -
clone_size: -
j_call: TRBJ1-2

cdr3_aa: CASSLRREGRSYEQYF
cdr3_nt: TGTGCCAGCAGTTTGCGGCGGGAGGGTCGCTCCTACGAGCAGTACTTC
v_call: TRBV27
d_call: TRBD2
clone_size: -
j_call: TRBJ2-7

cdr3_aa: CASSPNRGGYTF
cdr3_nt: TGTGCCAGCTCACCAAACAGGGGTGGCTACACCTTC
v_call: TRBV18
d_call: TRBD1
clone_size: -
j_call: TRBJ1-2

cdr3_aa: CASISGLAGAYEQYF
cdr3_nt: TGTGCCAGCATTTCTGGACTAGCGGGGGCCTACGAGCAGTACTTC
v_call: TRBV6-1
d_call: TRBD2
clone_size: once
j_call: TRBJ2-7

cdr3_aa: CASSLVAPYSNQPQHF
cdr3_nt: TGTGCCAGCAGCTTAGTTGCGCCCTATAGCAATCAGCCCCAGCATTTT
v_call: TRBV7-2
d_call: -
clone_size: -
j_call: TRBJ1-5

cdr3_aa: CASSLGGTQYF
cdr3_nt: TGTGCCAGCAGTTTGGGGGGTACGCAGTATTTT
v_call: TRBV27
d_call: -
clone_size: -
j_call: TRBJ2-3

cdr3_aa: CASSPGQGNTEAFF
cdr3_nt: TGTGCCAGCTCACCGGGACAGGGGAACACTGAAGCTTTCTTT
v_call: TRBV18
d_call: TRBD1
clone_size: -
j_call: TRBJ1-1

cdr3_aa: CASSSLPWGRNPSKLYGYTF
cdr3_nt: TGTGCCAGCAGTTCTCTTCCGTGGGGGAGGAACCCGTCGAAGCTCTATGGCTACACCTTC
v_call: TRBV5-4
d_call: -
clone_size: -
j_call: TRBJ1-2

cdr3_aa: CASSTRPGQTNTEAFF
cdr3_nt: TGTGCCAGTAGTACGAGGCCGGGACAGACGAACACTGAAGCTTTCTTT
v_call: TRBV19
d_call: TRBD1
clone_size: -
j_call: TRBJ1-1

cdr3_aa: CASSATGTSVETQYF
cdr3_nt: TGTGCCAGCAGCGCGACCGGGACTAGTGTGGAGACCCAGTACTTC
v_call: TRBV6-1
d_call: TRBD2
clone_size: once
j_call: TRBJ2-5

cdr3_aa: CASSPGLAANTGELFF
cdr3_nt: TGTGCCAGCAGCCCGGGACTAGCGGCGAACACCGGGGAGCTGTTTTTT
v_call: TRBV5-4
d_call: TRBD2
clone_size: -
j_call: TRBJ2-2

cdr3_aa: CASSSGSGQGQRTQYF
cdr3_nt: TGTGCCAGCAGCAGCGGCTCCGGACAGGGCCAAAGGACGCAGTATTTT
v_call: TRBV9
d_call: TRBD1
clone_size: -
j_call: TRBJ2-3

cdr3_aa: CASSQAKGGTGELFF
cdr3_nt: TGCGCCAGCAGCCAAGCGAAAGGGGGCACCGGGGAGCTGTTTTTT
v_call: TRBV4-3
d_call: -
clone_size: -
j_call: TRBJ2-2

cdr3_aa: CASSYFAGQGSNGYTF
cdr3_nt: TGTGCCAGCAGTTACTTTGCCGGACAGGGCTCTAATGGCTACACCTTC
v_call: TRBV6-5
d_call: TRBD1
clone_size: -
j_call: TRBJ1-2

cdr3_aa: CASSPLGQGGNQPQHF
cdr3_nt: TGTGCCAGCAGTCCCTTGGGACAGGGAGGCAATCAGCCCCAGCATTTT
v_call: TRBV28
d_call: TRBD1
clone_size: -
j_call: TRBJ1-5

cdr3_aa: CASSQVGGQGNQPQHF
cdr3_nt: TGTGCCAGCAGCCAAGTAGGAGGACAGGGCAATCAGCCCCAGCATTTT
v_call: TRBV4-2
d_call: TRBD1
clone_size: -
j_call: TRBJ1-5

cdr3_aa: CASSSLGSNTEAFF
cdr3_nt: TGTGCCAGCAGCTCCCTCGGGTCGAACACTGAAGCTTTCTTT
v_call: TRBV7-6
d_call: -
clone_size: -
j_call: TRBJ1-1

cdr3_aa: CASSHQGPLLSGANVLTF
cdr3_nt: TGTGCCAGTAGCCATCAGGGTCCCCTCCTCTCTGGGGCCAACGTCCTGACTTTC
v_call: TRBV19
d_call: -
clone_size: -
j_call: TRBJ2-6

cdr3_aa: CASSLATREQYF
cdr3_nt: TGTGCCAGCAGCTTAGCTACGCGGGAGCAGTACTTC
v_call: TRBV7-2
d_call: TRBD2
clone_size: -
j_call: TRBJ2-5

cdr3_aa: CASSYRSAGETQYF
cdr3_nt: TGTGCCAGCAGTTACCGTTCCGCCGGGGAGACCCAGTACTTC
v_call: TRBV6-6
d_call: -
clone_size: -
j_call: TRBJ2-5

cdr3_aa: CAWSVHGKNTEAFF
cdr3_nt: TGTGCCTGGAGTGTACACGGGAAGAACACTGAAGCTTTCTTT
v_call: TRBV30
d_call: -
clone_size: -
j_call: TRBJ1-1

cdr3_aa: CASSGGDGGEQYF
cdr3_nt: TGTGCCAGCTCAGGGGGAGATGGTGGCGAGCAGTACTTC
v_call: TRBV9
d_call: TRBD1
clone_size: -
j_call: TRBJ2-7

cdr3_aa: CASSPTLASYEQYF
cdr3_nt: TGTGCCAGCTCACCAACCCTAGCGTCCTACGAGCAGTACTTC
v_call: TRBV18
d_call: -
clone_size: -
j_call: TRBJ2-7

cdr3_aa: CASSTPWDSSGANVLTF
cdr3_nt: TGTGCCAGCAGCACGCCATGGGACAGCTCTGGGGCCAACGTCCTGACTTTC
v_call: TRBV9
d_call: TRBD1
clone_size: -
j_call: TRBJ2-6

cdr3_aa: CSSSLVGGRGHEQFF
cdr3_nt: TGTTCCAGCAGCTTAGTAGGCGGGAGGGGGCATGAGCAGTTCTTC
v_call: TRBV7-9
d_call: TRBD2
clone_size: -
j_call: TRBJ2-1

cdr3_aa: CAWSRQGVQPQHF
cdr3_nt: TGTGCCTGGAGTCGACAGGGGGTCCAGCCCCAGCATTTT
v_call: TRBV30
d_call: TRBD1
clone_size: -
j_call: TRBJ1-5

cdr3_aa: CASSRTALQGANEQFF
cdr3_nt: TGCGCCAGCAGCCGGACTGCCCTACAGGGGGCTAATGAGCAGTTCTTC
v_call: TRBV5-1
d_call: TRBD1
clone_size: -
j_call: TRBJ2-1

cdr3_aa: CASSQGITGSISGNTIYF
cdr3_nt: TGCGCCAGCAGCCAAGGTATAACAGGGAGTATATCTGGAAACACCATATATTTT
v_call: TRBV4-3
d_call: -
clone_size: -
j_call: TRBJ1-3

cdr3_aa: CASRKDGTSWDTQYF
cdr3_nt: TGTGCCAGCAGAAAGGACGGGACTAGTTGGGATACGCAGTATTTT
v_call: TRBV25-1
d_call: TRBD2
clone_size: -
j_call: TRBJ2-3

cdr3_aa: CASRATGSYNSPLHF
cdr3_nt: TGTGCCAGCAGGGCAACAGGGTCCTATAATTCACCCCTCCACTTT
v_call: TRBV5-6
d_call: -
clone_size: -
j_call: TRBJ1-6

cdr3_aa: CASSLTSGGYNEQFF
cdr3_nt: TGTGCCAGCAGTCTGACTAGCGGGGGGTACAATGAGCAGTTCTTC
v_call: TRBV7-6
d_call: TRBD2
clone_size: -
j_call: TRBJ2-1

cdr3_aa: CASSLGDLFQETQYF
cdr3_nt: TGTGCCAGCAGCTTAGGGGACTTGTTCCAAGAGACCCAGTACTTC
v_call: TRBV7-9
d_call: -
clone_size: once
j_call: TRBJ2-5

cdr3_aa: CASSVHISGGTYNEQFF
cdr3_nt: TGTGCCAGCAGCGTACACATTTCCGGGGGGACTTACAATGAGCAGTTCTTC
v_call: TRBV9
d_call: TRBD2
clone_size: few
j_call: TRBJ2-1

cdr3_aa: CASSLRGSTTGGSGTEAFF
cdr3_nt: TGCGCCAGCAGCTTGCGTGGGTCTACGACAGGCGGGTCCGGCACTGAAGCTTTCTTT
v_call: TRBV5-1
d_call: -
clone_size: few
j_call: TRBJ1-1

cdr3_aa: CAGSGGAGDTQYF
cdr3_nt: TGTGCCGGAAGCGGGGGGGCCGGAGATACGCAGTATTTT
v_call: TRBV30
d_call: TRBD2
clone_size: -
j_call: TRBJ2-3

cdr3_aa: CASSYSGTGGNYGYTF
cdr3_nt: TGTGCCAGCAGTTACTCAGGGACAGGGGGCAACTATGGCTACACCTTC
v_call: TRBV6-5
d_call: TRBD1
clone_size: -
j_call: TRBJ1-2

cdr3_aa: CASSDTSFNEQFF
cdr3_nt: TGTGCCAGCAGTGATACTAGTTTCAATGAGCAGTTCTTC
v_call: TRBV6-1
d_call: -
clone_size: -
j_call: TRBJ2-1